The 9 T cell receptor beta chains below were found in one sample sequenced in a study of CD8 T cells in seronegative destructive rheumatoid arthritis. Sequencing was performed with immunoSEQ multiplex PCR; in TCRdb, only in-frame clones are kept and a portion is missing. The table includes 10,000 to 15,000 clones, roughly four fifths detected once. Sample: CD8+ T cells from blood. These receptors were obtained from a woman between 30 and 55 years old with seronegative destructive rheumatoid arthritis.

The V and J genes are TRBV14 and TRBJ2-1, with TRBD1 matching 7 bases. The germline CDR1 and CDR2 sequences are SGHDN and FVKESK. The CDR3 loop spans 17 amino acids. V lost 3 bases and J lost 0; bases outside the gene matches: 8. CDR3 loop: CASSHQTGVSSYNEQFF. For the CDR3, the DNA is TGTGCCAGCAGCCATCAAACAGGGGTCAGCTCCTACAATGAGCAGTTCTTC. Together with reference TRBV14 and TRBJ2-1, the CDR3 gives the full variable domain: EAGVTQFPSHSVIEKGQTVTLRCDPISGHDNLYWYRRVMGKEIKFLLHFVKESKQDESGMPNNRFLAERTGGTYSTLKVQPAELEDSGVYFCASSHQTGVSSYNEQFFGPGTRLTVL.

The count of this clone is one. The rearrangement links TRBV6-5 to TRBJ2-3; D is possibly TRBD2 (7 bases). Trimming left V 2 bases short and J 1 base short, with 13 bases between. The V gene's germline CDR1 is MNHEY and CDR2 SVGAGI. The CDR3 has 16 amino acids. The chain's CDR3 is CASSYRAGAGTDTQYF. CDR3 coding DNA: TGTGCCAGCAGTTACCGGGCGGGGGCAGGCACAGATACGCAGTATTTT.

This clone has a handful of counts. The chain employs TRBV4-1 and TRBJ1-1, with unresolved D. In germline, CDR1 is MGHRA, CDR2 YSYEKL. The CDR3 spans 15 residues. The V and J ends lost 2 bases and 1 base respectively, with 11 bases between them. CDR3 amino acids: CASSQSPTQNTEAFF. The CDR3 coding sequence is TGCGCCAGCAGCCAAAGCCCCACCCAGAACACTGAAGCTTTCTTT.

V usage is TRBV6-4 and J usage is TRBJ1-2; a possible D gene is TRBD1 (5 bases). The V and J ends lost 0 bases and 7 bases respectively, with 9 bases between them. This CDR3 is built from 13 residues. CDR1 and CDR2 from the germline V gene are MRHNA and SNTAGT. DNA for the CDR3: TGTGCCAGCAGTGACTCGGGGCGGGGTGGCTACACCTTC. It codes for CASSDSGRGGYTF.

The chain combines TRBV7-3 with TRBJ2-1; tentative D call: TRBD2 (6 bases). The germline V gene has CDR1 SGHTA and CDR2 FQGTGA. The CDR3 runs to 15 residues. The V end lost 5 bases, the J end lost 7 bases, and 18 bases lay between the germline ends. In DNA form, the CDR3 reads TGTGCCAGCAGCCTCGGGAGCGGAACGGGGAATGAGCAGTTCTTC. Protein: CASSLGSGTGNEQFF.

V usage is TRBV27 and J usage is TRBJ2-5, with 9 bases identical to TRBD2. J gave up 4 bases and V 2 bases, and 2 bases lay outside the gene matches. This CDR3 is 14 amino acids long. CDR1 and CDR2 (germline): MNHEY, SMNVEV (reference sequence). As DNA, the CDR3 is TGTGCCAGCAGTTTAGCGGGGGGGCGAGAGACCCAGTACTTC. It codes for CASSLAGGRETQYF.

The CDR3 sequence is CASSSERAWDEQFF. CDR3 sequence (DNA): TGTGCCAGCAGCTCCGAGAGGGCCTGGGATGAGCAGTTCTTC. V gene TRBV28 combines with J gene TRBJ2-1, with a possible D match to TRBD2 (5 bases). The germline gives CDR1 MDHEN, CDR2 SYDVKM. V was trimmed by 6 bases and J by 8 bases, leaving 17 bases between them. This CDR3 spans 14 amino acids.

The chain employs TRBV19 and TRBJ1-5; D uncertain. Trimming stripped 3 bases from V and 8 bases from J, with 14 bases between. CDR1 and CDR2 (germline): LNHDA, SQIVND (reference sequence). The CDR3 spans 14 residues. In DNA form, the CDR3 reads TGTGCCAGTAGTATGTTCGCGGGTGGAGAGCCCCAGCATTTT. This sequence encodes CASSMFAGGEPQHF.

A remark on this clone: The same CDR3 is also encoded by other DNA sequences in this sample. J is TRBJ1-5 and V is TRBV7-9; tentative D call: TRBD1 (5 bases). CDR1 SEHNR and CDR2 FQNEAQ come from the germline V gene (reference sequence). The CDR3 totals 14 residues. Trimming took off 1 base at V and 3 bases at J, with 7 bases between the two ends. The CDR3 is CASSLGQSNQPQHF. The CDR3 DNA is TGTGCCAGCAGCTTAGGACAGTCCAATCAGCCCCAGCATTTT. The whole variable domain, remainder taken from reference TRBV7-9 and TRBJ1-5, is DTGVSQNPRHKITKRGQNVTFRCDPISEHNRLYWYRQTLGQGPEFLTYFQNEAQLEKSRLLSDRFSAERPKGSFSTLEIQRTEQGDSAMYLCASSLGQSNQPQHFGDGTRLSIL.